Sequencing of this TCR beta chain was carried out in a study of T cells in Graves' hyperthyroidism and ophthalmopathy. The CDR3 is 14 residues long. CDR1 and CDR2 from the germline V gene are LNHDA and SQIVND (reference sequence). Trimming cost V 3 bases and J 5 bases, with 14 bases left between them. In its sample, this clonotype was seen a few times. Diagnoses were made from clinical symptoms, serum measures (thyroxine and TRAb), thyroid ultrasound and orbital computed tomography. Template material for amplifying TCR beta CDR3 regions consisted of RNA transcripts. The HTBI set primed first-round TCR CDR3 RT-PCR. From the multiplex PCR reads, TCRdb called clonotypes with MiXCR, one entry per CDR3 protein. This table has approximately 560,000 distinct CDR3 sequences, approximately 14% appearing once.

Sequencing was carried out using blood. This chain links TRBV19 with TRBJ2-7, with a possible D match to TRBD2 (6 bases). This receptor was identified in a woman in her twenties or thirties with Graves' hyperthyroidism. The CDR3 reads CASSISTGVNEQYF. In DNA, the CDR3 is TGTGCCAGTAGTATTTCCACGGGGGTAAACGAGCAGTACTTC.